These 24 T cell receptor beta chains were all obtained from the same sample, sequenced in a study of blood T cell repertoires in COVID-19 (dated by TCRdb to the early 2020s). The method was the immunoSEQ multiplex PCR assay. TCRdb carries this immuneACCESS record with in-frame sequences only. Its versions omit some clonotypes, under half of them owing to an unresolved V gene in the studies checked, with the rest unexplained. This sample is represented by about 68,000 clones; 80% to 90% of them were singletons. Together, the top ten hold more than 8% of the sample. Source material: peripheral blood. These TCRs come from a middle-aged man with active COVID-19.

V is TRBV5-1 and J is TRBJ1-6; D not resolved. The CDR3 sequence is 16 residues long. From germline, CDR1 is SGHRS and CDR2 YFSETQ. V was pared by 4 bases and J by 5 bases, with 16 bases between. CDR3 in amino acids: CASSLLDGRNNSPLHF. The CDR3 DNA reads as TGCGCCAGCAGCCTACTAGACGGAAGGAATAATTCACCCCTCCACTTT.

The V call is TRBV7-9, the J call TRBJ2-1, with a weak D call TRBD1 (6 bases). This CDR3 spans 12 amino acids. Looked up from germline, CDR1 is SEHNR and CDR2 is FQNEAQ (reference sequence). V lost 5 bases to trimming and J lost 7 bases, with 9 bases between them. The CDR3 here is CASSPDRNEQFF. CDR3 DNA sequence: TGTGCCAGCAGCCCCGACAGGAATGAGCAGTTCTTC. The variable domain in full, completed from reference TRBV7-9 and TRBJ2-1, reads DTGVSQNPRHKITKRGQNVTFRCDPISEHNRLYWYRQTLGQGPEFLTYFQNEAQLEKSRLLSDRFSAERPKGSFSTLEIQRTEQGDSAMYLCASSPDRNEQFFGPGTRLTVL.

In its sample, this clone was seen a few times. CDR3 nucleotide sequence: TGTGCCATCCGGACAGGGGTACAGCCCCAGCATTTT. It codes for CAIRTGVQPQHF. The V gene is TRBV6-5, the J gene TRBJ1-5; TRBD1 matches at 9 bases. The CDR3 runs to 12 residues. In germline, CDR1 is MNHEY, CDR2 SVGAGI. Germline trimming cut 10 bases from V and 7 bases from J; bases unmatched to any gene: 5.

The chain joins TRBV4-1 to TRBJ2-5; 7 nucleotides align to TRBD1. This CDR3 is 13 amino acids long. V shed 3 bases and J 3 bases; nucleotides not matched to a gene: 1. The germline CDR1 and CDR2 sequences are MGHRA and YSYEKL. CDR3 DNA sequence: TGCGCCAGCAGCCAGGGGACAGAAGAGACCCAGTACTTC. Its translation is CASSQGTEETQYF.

This chain uses TRBV2 with TRBJ1-6; D perhaps matches TRBD1 (5 bases). The CDR3 has 16 residues. Germline CDR1 and CDR2: SNHLY and FYNNEI. Trimming pared 4 bases from V and 0 bases from J, leaving 10 bases between. The DNA of the CDR3 is TGTGCCAGCAGTGGCAGGGCGAGCTCCTATAATTCACCCCTCCACTTT. This gives the protein CASSGRASSYNSPLHF.

This clone was counted a single time. CDR3 sequence reads: CASSLGQGTEQYF. The CDR3 DNA is TGCGCCAGCAGCTTGGGGCAGGGAACCGAGCAGTACTTC. The rearrangement uses TRBV5-1 and TRBJ2-7; a weak D match, TRBD1 (5 bases). The V and J ends lost 0 bases and 6 bases respectively, with 10 bases between them. The CDR3 runs to 13 residues. The germline CDR1 and CDR2 sequences are SGHRS and YFSETQ.

This chain links TRBV4-1 with TRBJ2-3; 7 bases map to TRBD1. The V and J ends lost 3 bases and 9 bases, in that order; junction bases with no gene match: 6. This CDR3 is built from 13 residues. Germline lookup yields CDR1 MGHRA and CDR2 YSYEKL. In DNA form, the CDR3 reads TGCGCCAGCAGCCAGACAGGGTCATGGACGCAGTATTTT. As protein: CASSQTGSWTQYF.

The chain is built from TRBV24-1 and TRBJ2-3, with 7 bases lining up with TRBD2. Per the germline V gene, CDR1 is KGHDR and CDR2 is SFDVKD. The CDR3 totals 13 residues. V dropped 9 bases and J dropped 5; count of bases not matched to a gene: 7. CDR3 region: CATQSGDLDTQYF. The CDR3, as DNA: TGTGCCACCCAAAGCGGGGACTTAGATACGCAGTATTTT.

The V call is TRBV5-1, the J call TRBJ2-1; 10 bases match TRBD1. Trimming removed 2 bases from V and 5 bases from J; junction bases left unmatched: 4. Germline CDR1 reads SGHRS; CDR2 reads YFSETQ. The CDR3 has 15 amino acids. The DNA of the CDR3 is TGCGCCAGCAGCTTTTACGGGACAGGGGACAATGAGCAGTTCTTC. It translates to CASSFYGTGDNEQFF.

In this sample, this clone turned up a few times. The chain employs TRBV11-3 and TRBJ2-6; D possibly corresponds to TRBD2 (6 bases). The CDR3 has 14 residues. The germline V and J ends were trimmed by 5 bases and 4 bases, with 9 bases remaining between them. Germline-derived CDR1 and CDR2 are SGHNT and YENEEA. CDR3 DNA: TGTGCCAGCAGCGGCCGGGAGGGGGCCAACGTCCTGACTTTC. Its translation: CASSGREGANVLTF.

V usage is TRBV11-2 and J usage is TRBJ2-3; D is possibly TRBD2 (6 bases). CDR1 and CDR2 (germline): SGHAT, FQNNGV. The CDR3 runs to 14 residues. The V gene lost 1 base and the J gene lost 6 bases, with 11 bases spanning the gap. This CDR3 is CASSLGLEVDTQYF. CDR3 nucleotides: TGTGCCAGCAGCTTAGGACTAGAAGTTGATACGCAGTATTTT.

This clone is large by share. J is TRBJ2-7 and V is TRBV13; D is ambiguous. V lost 3 bases, J lost 4 bases, and 13 bases lay in between. Germline V gene sequence: CDR1 PRHDT, CDR2 FYEKMQ (reference sequence). This CDR3 has 14 residues. CDR3 in amino acids: CASSLGRKFYEQYF. CDR3 nucleotides: TGTGCCAGCAGCTTGGGCAGGAAATTTTACGAGCAGTACTTC.

The rearrangement joins TRBV29-1 to TRBJ1-2, with D hard to call. This CDR3 has 11 residues. V shed 5 bases and J shed 3 bases, with 7 bases lying between them. Germline V gene data show CDR1 as SQVTM and CDR2 as ANQGSEA. Written as DNA, the CDR3 is TGCAGCGTTTTCCGGGACTATGGCTACACCTTC. This encodes CSVFRDYGYTF.

Turning to this clone: Other DNA sequences in the sample encode the same CDR3. V usage is TRBV12-3 or TRBV12-4 and J usage is TRBJ1-5; D gene uncertain. This CDR3 region has 13 residues. V was trimmed by 3 bases and J by 4 bases, leaving 7 bases between them. The CDR3 DNA is TGTGCCAGCAGTTTGGGAGAAAATCAGCCCCAGCATTTT. Amino acid sequence: CASSLGENQPQHF.

V is TRBV19 and J is TRBJ1-2; 7 nucleotides agree with TRBD1. This CDR3 comprises 14 residues. The V and J ends lost 6 bases and 4 bases, in that order; junction bases with no gene match: 8. CDR1 is LNHDA, CDR2 SQIVND, per germline (reference sequence). CDR3: CASRPDRLGYGYTF. CDR3 DNA sequence: TGTGCCAGTAGACCGGACAGGTTGGGCTATGGCTACACCTTC. The full variable domain, completed using reference TRBV19 and TRBJ1-2, is DGGITQSPKYLFRKEGQNVTLSCEQNLNHDAMYWYRQDPGQGLRLIYYSQIVNDFQKGDIAEGYSVSREKKESFPLTVTSAQKNPTAFYLCASRPDRLGYGYTFGSGTRLTVV.

This rearrangement joins TRBV5-1 to TRBJ2-5, with a possible D match to TRBD2 (5 bases). The length of the CDR3 is 15 residues. The V gene's germline CDR1 is SGHRS and CDR2 YFSETQ. V lost 2 bases, J lost 4 bases, and 15 bases lay in between. CDR3 sequence reads: CASSFVGGSGETQYF. For the CDR3, the DNA is TGCGCCAGCAGCTTCGTTGGCGGGTCAGGAGAGACCCAGTACTTC. Using reference TRBV5-1 and TRBJ2-5 for the parts outside the CDR3, the full variable domain is KAGVTQTPRYLIKTRGQQVTLSCSPISGHRSVSWYQQTPGQGLQFLFEYFSETQRNKGNFPGRFSGRQFSNSRSEMNVSTLELGDSALYLCASSFVGGSGETQYFGPGTRLLVL.

This clone is a singleton in its sample. This rearrangement joins TRBV12-3 or TRBV12-4 to TRBJ2-7; 7 bases agree with TRBD1. The junction had 3 bases not matched to a gene; V was cut back by 5 bases and J by 5 bases. The CDR3 length is 12 residues. The CDR3 sequence: CASSKTGNEQYF. As DNA, the CDR3 is TGTGCCAGCAGTAAGACAGGGAACGAGCAGTACTTC.

The genes are TRBV5-8 and TRBJ1-2, with 7 bases identical to TRBD1. V dropped 4 bases and J dropped 4; count of bases not matched to a gene: 4. This CDR3 comprises 13 residues. In germline, CDR1 is SGHTS, CDR2 YDEGEE. The CDR3 coding sequence is TGTGCCAGCAGCAGGGACAGAATCTATGGCTACACCTTC. Its translation: CASSRDRIYGYTF.

The rearrangement joins TRBV5-1 to TRBJ1-1; D ambiguous. Trimming removed 5 bases at V and 0 bases at J, with 11 bases between. The germline V gene encodes CDR1 SGHRS and CDR2 YFSETQ. This CDR3 is 14 amino acids long. The CDR3 region has the DNA TGCGCCAGCAGTCGCTCGACTTTGAACACTGAAGCTTTCTTT. This codes for CASSRSTLNTEAFF. The whole variable domain, remainder taken from reference TRBV5-1 and TRBJ1-1, is KAGVTQTPRYLIKTRGQQVTLSCSPISGHRSVSWYQQTPGQGLQFLFEYFSETQRNKGNFPGRFSGRQFSNSRSEMNVSTLELGDSALYLCASSRSTLNTEAFFGQGTRLTVV.

The chain links TRBV4-1 to TRBJ2-7, with 10 bases lining up with TRBD1. Germline CDR1 and CDR2: MGHRA and YSYEKL. The CDR3 is 13 residues long. The J segment lost 6 bases and the V segment lost 5 bases, leaving 4 bases of the junction unmatched. CDR3: CASSFRTGGEQYF. In nucleotides, the CDR3 is TGCGCCAGCAGCTTCCGGACAGGGGGCGAGCAGTACTTC.

A few counts support this clone. CDR3: CASSRDRPPNSPLHF. CDR3 nucleotide sequence: TGCGCCAGCAGCCGGGACAGGCCGCCTAATTCACCCCTCCACTTT. The rearrangement uses TRBV10-1 and TRBJ1-6; 8 bases agree with TRBD1. The CDR3 covers 15 residues. Per the germline V gene, CDR1 is WNHNN and CDR2 is SYGVQD (reference sequence). With 6 bases clipped from V and 6 bases from J, the junction kept 7 bases outside the gene matches.

The chain recombines TRBV7-9 with TRBJ1-2; possible D gene TRBD1, 5 bases. CDR1 SEHNR and CDR2 FQNEAQ come from the germline V gene (reference sequence). Trimming shortened V by 2 bases and J by 8 bases, and 9 bases separated the two germline ends. The CDR3 extends over 12 amino acids. CDR3 region: CASSLIQGGYTF. CDR3 nucleotides: TGTGCCAGCAGCTTAATCCAGGGAGGCTACACCTTC. The full variable domain, with the rest looked up from reference TRBV7-9 and TRBJ1-2, is DTGVSQNPRHKITKRGQNVTFRCDPISEHNRLYWYRQTLGQGPEFLTYFQNEAQLEKSRLLSDRFSAERPKGSFSTLEIQRTEQGDSAMYLCASSLIQGGYTFGSGTRLTVV.

The genes are TRBV12-3 or TRBV12-4 and TRBJ1-1; D is unresolved. V lost 6 bases, J lost 2 bases, and 10 bases lay in between. The CDR3 runs to 13 residues. The DNA for the CDR3 is TGTGCCAGCAGGACCGAGGCAAACACTGAAGCTTTCTTT. It yields the protein CASRTEANTEAFF.

V is TRBV4-3 and J is TRBJ2-5; D may be TRBD2 (5 bases). This CDR3 has 16 residues. V was clipped by 4 bases and J by 5 bases, with 20 bases between them. Per germline, CDR1 LGHNA and CDR2 YSLEER. CDR3 DNA: TGCGCCAGCAGCCCCAATTTCGGACGGGATTGGGAGACCCAGTACTTC. This translates into CASSPNFGRDWETQYF.